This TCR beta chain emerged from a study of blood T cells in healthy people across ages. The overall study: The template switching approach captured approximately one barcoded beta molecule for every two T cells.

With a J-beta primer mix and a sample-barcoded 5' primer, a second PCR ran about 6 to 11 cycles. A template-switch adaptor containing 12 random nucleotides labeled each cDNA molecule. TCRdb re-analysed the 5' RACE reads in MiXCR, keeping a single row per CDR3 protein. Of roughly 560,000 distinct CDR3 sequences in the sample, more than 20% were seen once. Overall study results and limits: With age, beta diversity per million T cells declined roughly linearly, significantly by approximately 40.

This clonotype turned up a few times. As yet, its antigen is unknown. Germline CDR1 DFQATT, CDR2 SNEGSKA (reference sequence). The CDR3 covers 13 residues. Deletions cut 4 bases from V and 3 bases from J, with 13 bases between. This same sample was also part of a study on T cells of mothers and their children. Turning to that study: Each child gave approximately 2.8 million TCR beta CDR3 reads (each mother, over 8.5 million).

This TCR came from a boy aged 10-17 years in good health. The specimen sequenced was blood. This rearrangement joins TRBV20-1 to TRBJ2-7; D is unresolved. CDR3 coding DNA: TGCAGTGCTAATCCCGCGGCCCGCTACGAGCAGTACTTC. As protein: CSANPAARYEQYF.